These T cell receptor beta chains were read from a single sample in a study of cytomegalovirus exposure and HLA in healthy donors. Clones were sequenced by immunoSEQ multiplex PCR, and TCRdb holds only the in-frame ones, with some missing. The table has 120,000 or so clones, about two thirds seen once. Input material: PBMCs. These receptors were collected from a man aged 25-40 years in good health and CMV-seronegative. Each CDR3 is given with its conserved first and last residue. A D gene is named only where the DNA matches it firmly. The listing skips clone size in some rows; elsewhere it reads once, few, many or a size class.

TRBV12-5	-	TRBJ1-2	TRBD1	CASGSGQGDGYTF	TGTGCTAGTGGGTCGGGACAGGGAGATGGCTACACCTTC
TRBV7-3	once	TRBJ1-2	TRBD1	CASSPRDRDYGYTF	TGTGCCAGCAGCCCACGCGACAGGGACTATGGCTACACCTTC
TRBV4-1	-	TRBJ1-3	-	CASSLRLGAGNTIYF	TGCGCCAGCAGCCTCAGGCTGGGCGCTGGAAACACCATATATTTT
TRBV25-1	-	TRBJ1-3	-	CASSSRDTIGNTIYF	TGTGCCAGCAGTTCCCGGGACACGATTGGAAACACCATATATTTT
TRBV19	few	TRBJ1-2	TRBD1	CASSPDRDRVSGYTF	TGTGCCAGTAGTCCAGACCGGGACAGGGTCTCTGGCTACACCTTC
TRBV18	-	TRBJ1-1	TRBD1	CASSPRTGDNTEAFF	TGTGCCAGCTCACCACGGACAGGGGATAACACTGAAGCTTTCTTT
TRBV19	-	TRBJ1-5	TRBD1	CASSAGQFAYQPQHF	TGTGCCAGTAGTGCGGGACAGTTCGCCTATCAGCCCCAGCATTTT
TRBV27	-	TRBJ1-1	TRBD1	CASIPLGLRGLSEAFF	TGTGCCAGCATTCCTTTGGGGCTCAGGGGGCTCTCTGAAGCTTTCTTT
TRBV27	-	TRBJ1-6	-	CASSPRGGINSPLHF	TGTGCCAGCAGTCCTCGGGGGGGCATCAATTCACCCCTCCACTTT
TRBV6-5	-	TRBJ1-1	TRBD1	CASSADRDTEAFF	TGTGCCAGCAGTGCCGACAGGGACACTGAAGCTTTCTTT
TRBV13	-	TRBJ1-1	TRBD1	CASSFLTGAPEAFF	TGTGCCAGCAGCTTCCTTACAGGGGCACCTGAAGCTTTCTTT
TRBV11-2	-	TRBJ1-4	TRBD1	CASSRTGGDHEKLFF	TGTGCCAGCAGCCGGACAGGGGGCGATCATGAAAAACTGTTTTTT
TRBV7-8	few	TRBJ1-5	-	CASTGHDSNQPQHF	TGTGCCAGCACCGGACATGATAGCAATCAGCCCCAGCATTTT
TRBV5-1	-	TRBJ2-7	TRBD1	CASSPPGGTGAYEQYF	TGCGCCAGCAGCCCACCGGGGGGGACAGGGGCCTACGAGCAGTACTTC